These T cell receptor beta chains were read from a single sample in a study of T cells after yellow fever vaccination. TCRdb passed the 5' RACE reads through MiXCR, listing each CDR3 protein once. Of 150,000 to 200,000 distinct CDR3 sequences listed, approximately 6.2% are singletons. Source: CD4+ T cells sorted from PBMCs, taken on the day of the first yellow fever vaccination. The receptors shown here come from a man between 18 and 35 years old who received the YFV17D yellow fever vaccine. Both conserved end residues are part of each CDR3. D genes are given only for firm matches. Size values are once, few and many counts, or a class for expanded clones, and some rows have none.

j_call | v_call | clone_size | d_call | cdr3_aa | cdr3_nt
TRBJ1-2 | TRBV12-3/TRBV12-4 | many | TRBD1 | CASSSQGYGYTF | TGTGCCAGCAGTTCACAGGGGTACGGCTACACCTTC
TRBJ1-5 | TRBV6-2/TRBV6-3 | - | TRBD1 | CASSARQGTLNQPQHF | TGTGCCAGCAGCGCCCGACAGGGTACTTTAAATCAGCCCCAGCATTTT
TRBJ1-1 | TRBV4-2 | many | - | CASSQDGGENTEAFF | TGTGCCAGCAGCCAAGATGGGGGAGAAAACACTGAAGCTTTCTTT
TRBJ1-1 | TRBV12-3/TRBV12-4 | few | - | CASRFPTANTEAFF | TGTGCCAGCAGGTTCCCGACTGCGAACACTGAAGCTTTCTTT
TRBJ1-3 | TRBV24-1 | - | TRBD1 | CATSDLGQGAGGNTIYF | TGTGCCACCAGTGATTTGGGACAGGGGGCAGGCGGAAACACCATATATTTT
TRBJ2-1 | TRBV5-4 | few | - | CASTRRDLLNNEQFF | TGTGCCAGCACCCGGCGGGACCTACTGAACAATGAGCAGTTCTTC
TRBJ1-6 | TRBV12-5 | - | - | CASGSPGLDSPLHF | TGTGCTAGTGGCTCACCGGGACTGGATTCACCCCTCCACTTT
TRBJ2-5 | TRBV18 | - | - | CASSPPEEETQYF | TGTGCCAGCTCACCACCGGAAGAAGAGACCCAGTACTTC
TRBJ2-3 | TRBV6-5 | many | - | CASSYSGAGTDTQYF | TGTGCCAGCAGTTACTCAGGGGCGGGCACAGATACGCAGTATTTT
TRBJ2-5 | TRBV10-3 | - | TRBD1 | CAISESGTGSVGETQYF | TGTGCCATCAGTGAGTCCGGGACAGGATCCGTGGGAGAGACCCAGTACTTC
TRBJ2-1 | TRBV5-6 | many | TRBD1 | CASSRAWTGPYNEQFF | TGTGCCAGCAGCCGTGCATGGACAGGGCCTTACAATGAGCAGTTCTTC
TRBJ2-3 | TRBV4-1 | - | - | CASTKGRAGGGEQYF | TGCGCCAGCACAAAAGGCCGGGCCGGTGGGGGTGAGCAGTATTTT
TRBJ1-2 | TRBV6-5 | - | TRBD1 | CASSYLRDRGRVDNYGYTF | TGTGCCAGCAGTTACTTGCGGGACAGGGGGCGGGTAGATAACTATGGCTACACCTTC
TRBJ2-7 | TRBV2 | few | - | CASIPDWGRGYEQYF | TGTGCCAGCATACCTGATTGGGGGCGGGGGTACGAGCAGTACTTC
TRBJ2-3 | TRBV11-1 | many | - | CASSLGPAGALGTDTQYF | TGTGCCAGCAGCTTAGGCCCCGCGGGGGCGTTGGGCACAGATACGCAGTATTTT